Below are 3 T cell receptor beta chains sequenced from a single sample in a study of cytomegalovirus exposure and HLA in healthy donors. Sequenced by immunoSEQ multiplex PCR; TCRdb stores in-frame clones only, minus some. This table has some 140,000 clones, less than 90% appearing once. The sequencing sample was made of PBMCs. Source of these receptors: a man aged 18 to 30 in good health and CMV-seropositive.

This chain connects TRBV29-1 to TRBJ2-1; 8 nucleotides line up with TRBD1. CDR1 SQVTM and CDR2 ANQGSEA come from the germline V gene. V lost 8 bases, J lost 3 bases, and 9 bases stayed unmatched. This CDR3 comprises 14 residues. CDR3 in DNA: TGCAGCTTACAGGTGACAGGGGTCTACAATGAGCAGTTCTTC. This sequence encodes CSLQVTGVYNEQFF.

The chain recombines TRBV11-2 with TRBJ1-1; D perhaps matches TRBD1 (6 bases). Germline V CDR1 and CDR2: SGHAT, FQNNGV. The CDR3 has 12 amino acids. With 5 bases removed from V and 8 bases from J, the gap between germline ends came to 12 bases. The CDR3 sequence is CASSNYRDEAFF. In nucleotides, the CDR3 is TGTGCCAGCAGCAACTACAGGGACGAAGCTTTCTTT.

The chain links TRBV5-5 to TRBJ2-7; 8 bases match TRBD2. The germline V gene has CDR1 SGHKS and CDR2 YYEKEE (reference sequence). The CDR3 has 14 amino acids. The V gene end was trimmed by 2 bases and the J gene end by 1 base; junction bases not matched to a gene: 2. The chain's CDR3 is CASSFSGASYEQYF. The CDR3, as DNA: TGTGCCAGCAGCTTTAGCGGGGCGTCCTACGAGCAGTACTTC.